These 3 T cell receptor beta chains came from one sample sequenced in a study of cytomegalovirus exposure and HLA in healthy donors (dated by TCRdb to 2016 to 2017). To prepare the library, the immunoSEQ multiplex PCR assay was applied. For the multiplex PCR, a mixture combining 60 forward primers for TCR Vbeta segments and 13 reverse primers for TCR Jbeta segments was used. TCRdb limited this immuneACCESS table to in-frame rearrangements with V and J called. A share of clones is missing; checked studies link under half to unresolved V genes, and the rest is unexplained. This sample has 120,000 to 150,000 clones in its table, and roughly 74% of those were observed once. The leading ten clones occupy approximately 5.6% of the sample. The sample consisted of PBMCs. The receptors shown here come from a middle-aged woman in good health and CMV-seropositive.

The gene calls are TRBV30 and TRBJ2-2, with a possible D match to TRBD1 (5 bases). Germline CDR1 reads GTSNPN; CDR2 reads SVGIG (reference sequence). Trimming took 4 bases from V and 2 from J, leaving 11 bases between them. There are 14 residues in the CDR3. CDR3 in DNA: TGTGCCTGGAATCCAGGGTCCAACACCGGGGAGCTGTTTTTT. It codes for CAWNPGSNTGELFF.

This clone was counted only a few times. The J gene is TRBJ2-2, the V gene TRBV5-1; 8 bases match TRBD1. This CDR3 is built from 13 residues. Germline assignment: CDR1 SGHRS and CDR2 YFSETQ. Unmatched junction bases numbered 6, after V lost 7 bases and J lost 7 bases. The CDR3 sequence is CASRDRLDGELFF. The CDR3 region has the DNA TGCGCCAGCCGGGACAGGTTAGACGGGGAGCTGTTTTTT.

The table lists this clone with a count of one. The gene calls are TRBV30 and TRBJ2-2; perhaps TRBD2 as D (5 bases). There are 17 residues in the CDR3. V lost 0 bases to trimming and J lost 4 bases, with 18 bases between them. The germline CDR1 and CDR2 sequences are GTSNPN and SVGIG (reference sequence). Written as DNA, the CDR3 is TGTGCCTGGAGTGTACCGGAGGTCGGAGCGAGCACCGGGGAGCTGTTTTTT. This sequence encodes CAWSVPEVGASTGELFF.